This T cell receptor (beta chain) was identified during a study of cytomegalovirus exposure and HLA in healthy donors. Both 60 Vbeta primers and 13 Jbeta primers went into the PCR. Measured with immunoSEQ multiplex PCR; TCRdb has only the in-frame clones, and not every one. In the table there are some 120,000 clones, around 79% of which are singletons. The CDR3 runs to 17 residues. Germline loops: CDR1 LNHDA, CDR2 SQIVND (reference sequence). V was clipped by 6 bases and J by 4 bases; unmatched bases: 13. This rearrangement joins TRBV19 to TRBJ1-4; 8 positions agree with TRBD1. The TCR sequence derives from a woman in her thirties or forties in good health and CMV-seronegative. Sequenced material: PBMCs. CDR3 amino acids: CASSSSPGTGYNEKLFF. CDR3 nucleotide sequence: TGTGCCAGTAGCTCCTCCCCCGGGACAGGATATAATGAAAAACTGTTTTTT.